These T cell receptor beta chains were read from a single sample in a study of monozygotic twins with inflammatory bowel disease. Each CDR3 protein gets one entry in TCRdb, which reprocessed the 5' RACE reads and gives no DNA. The listing records 330,000 or so distinct CDR3 sequences. Material: blood. Source of these receptors: a human donor with ulcerative colitis or Crohn's disease, or a healthy co-twin of an affected twin (not recorded which). Both conserved end residues are part of each CDR3. The order of the fields is J gene, V gene, CDR3 protein.

TRBJ2-3 | TRBV7-9 | CATGLTSTDTQYF
TRBJ2-3 | TRBV20-1 | CSARHPGTYTDTQYF
TRBJ2-1 | TRBV5-1 | CASGGTSESNEQFF
TRBJ2-2 | TRBV6-5 | CASSYGQVTLGPGELFF
TRBJ2-7 | TRBV4-3 | CASSQDAPAGGPTYEQYF
TRBJ2-3 | TRBV5-4 | CASSLSASDTQYF
TRBJ2-3 | TRBV10-2 | CASSEVQRGDTQYF
TRBJ2-7 | TRBV4-1 | CASSPTWMDEQYF
TRBJ2-3 | TRBV11-3 | CASSLGAPGLAGIFLSSTDTQYF
TRBJ2-7 | TRBV10-3 | CAISVSYEQYF
TRBJ2-1 | TRBV12-3/TRBV12-4 | CASSFPSGSGNEQFF
TRBJ2-2 | TRBV20-1 | CSGSKSSGVTGELFF
TRBJ2-1 | TRBV12-3/TRBV12-4 | CASSLAPSENNEQFF
TRBJ2-3 | TRBV28 | CATGGIDTQYF
TRBJ2-1 | TRBV2 | CASSARAQPGAYEQFF
TRBJ2-3 | TRBV11-2 | CASSLVGGEDTQYF
TRBJ2-3 | TRBV4-1 | CASSQPGQRGREDTQYF
TRBJ1-2 | TRBV7-2 | CASSFKYSTGGYTF
TRBJ2-2 | TRBV7-2 | CASRSLGQAGELFF
TRBJ2-1 | TRBV5-1 | CASSSEQGVSYNEQFF
TRBJ1-6 | TRBV20-1 | CSATGSSLNNSPLHF
TRBJ2-3 | TRBV7-2 | CASSLGTGWDTQYF
TRBJ2-3 | TRBV9 | CASSVLGAGGMDTQYF
TRBJ2-7 | TRBV30 | CAWSRPGEQYF
TRBJ2-1 | TRBV20-1 | CSARDLRQGIGDEQFF
TRBJ2-1 | TRBV7-9 | CASSTPGLAGTYNEQFF
TRBJ2-1 | TRBV5-1 | CASSPDMSSYNEQFF
TRBJ2-7 | TRBV4-3 | CASSQVVTADEQYF
TRBJ2-5 | TRBV5-6 | CASSVTVQETQYF
TRBJ2-1 | TRBV20-1 | CSARVPPYNEQFF
TRBJ2-5 | TRBV7-9 | CASSGLAGAQETQYF
TRBJ1-6 | TRBV27 | CASSLLGLPGQGVEPLHF
TRBJ1-4 | TRBV7-9 | CASSLEGQSNEKLFF
TRBJ2-5 | TRBV6-6 | CASSYRRRETQYF
TRBJ2-5 | TRBV4-1 | CASSQDPSGSWETQYF
TRBJ2-3 | TRBV20-1 | CSAQGLAEYTDTQYF
TRBJ1-3 | TRBV14 | CASSQRQGLSGNTIYF
TRBJ2-1 | TRBV30 | CAWSASGGYEQFF
TRBJ2-2 | TRBV27 | CATKSGSTTGELFF
TRBJ2-7 | TRBV7-9 | CASLPPGTGEYEQYF
TRBJ1-1 | TRBV4-1 | CASSPHGRTEAFF
TRBJ1-2 | TRBV7-9 | CAISHVEGGYTF
TRBJ2-7 | TRBV10-2 | CASSPGQGRSYEQYF
TRBJ2-1 | TRBV5-1 | CASKRLAGFDEQFF
TRBJ1-1 | TRBV4-1 | CASSQRGAVTEAFF
TRBJ2-6 | TRBV15 | CATSRDSTSGANVLTF
TRBJ2-7 | TRBV7-3 | CASSPTGRSSYEQYF
TRBJ2-3 | TRBV29-1 | CSAVLAGGRTDTQYF
TRBJ2-7 | TRBV24-1 | CATRGPGTKGDEQYF
TRBJ1-1 | TRBV28 | CASSLLIWDRENTEAFF
TRBJ2-5 | TRBV25-1 | CASSGGPGQGGPQETQYF
TRBJ2-7 | TRBV6-5 | CASSYGGASYEQYF
TRBJ2-3 | TRBV6-5 | CASRRGDTQYF
TRBJ2-1 | TRBV4-1 | CASSQSGRKRYNEQFF
TRBJ2-1 | TRBV12-3/TRBV12-4 | CASSLLAGGVGNEQFF
TRBJ2-7 | TRBV12-3/TRBV12-4 | CASSYLLGDREQYF
TRBJ1-2 | TRBV27 | CASSFRGRGGYTF
TRBJ2-1 | TRBV29-1 | CSVDGTSGTYNEQFF
TRBJ2-7 | TRBV11-2 | CASSLLGTGGISLYEQYF
TRBJ2-1 | TRBV28 | CAVGADPYNEQFF